The present entry profiles one T cell receptor (beta chain) with its context. DNA from unsorted PBMC was sequenced on ten immunoSEQ deep assay plates. The repertoire was sequenced with immunoSEQ multiplex PCR; TCRdb's copy has only in-frame clones and lacks some. In the table there are 550,000 to 600,000 clones, around 81% of which are singletons. V gave up 7 bases and J gave up 4 bases, with 13 bases separating them. Germline assignment: CDR1 MNHNS and CDR2 SASEGT. The CDR3 runs to 14 residues. This sample was included in a study of shared clonotypes between healthy human individuals. The healthy adult donors were HIV-negative and reported no recent acute infections or vaccinations. Caucasian adults residing in Nashville, Tennessee made up all the donors.

Sequenced sample: PBMCs. The receptor's source is a woman aged 40 to 50 in good health. Some clones in this sample may be carry-over from other donors' samples. V gene TRBV6-1 combines with J gene TRBJ1-4; a weak D match, TRBD1 (5 bases). The CDR3 loop is CASKRGALNEKLFF. The CDR3 DNA reads as TGTGCCAGCAAACGAGGGGCCCTTAATGAAAAACTGTTTTTT.